One sample yielded the 18 T cell receptor beta chains listed below, sequenced in a study of shared clonotypes between healthy human individuals. TCRdb's table, derived via immunoSEQ multiplex PCR, lists solely in-frame clones and lacks some. The table lists approximately 980,000 clones, about three quarters of them singletons. The sample taken for sequencing was memory CD4+ T cells sorted from blood. Subset: CD45RA-negative fraction. These receptors were obtained from a man younger than 35 in good health.

J is TRBJ1-2 and V is TRBV6-5; D gene ambiguous. The germline V and J ends were trimmed by 0 bases and 4 bases, with 12 bases remaining between them. Germline V gene lookup returns CDR1 MNHEY and CDR2 SVGAGI. The CDR3 is made up of 15 amino acids. The CDR3 loop is CASSYSGTDFYGYTF. In DNA, the CDR3 is TGTGCCAGCAGTTACTCGGGAACGGACTTCTATGGCTACACCTTC.

The genes are TRBV5-1 and TRBJ2-7; perhaps D is TRBD1 or TRBD2 (5 bases each). The CDR3 has 12 residues. Trimming took off 1 base at V and 6 bases at J, with 8 bases between the two ends. Germline loops: CDR1 SGHRS, CDR2 YFSETQ. The DNA of the CDR3 is TGCGCCAGCAGCTTGTATGGGACCGAGCAGTACTTC. This sequence encodes CASSLYGTEQYF. Full variable domain (outside the CDR3, taken from reference TRBV5-1 and TRBJ2-7): KAGVTQTPRYLIKTRGQQVTLSCSPISGHRSVSWYQQTPGQGLQFLFEYFSETQRNKGNFPGRFSGRQFSNSRSEMNVSTLELGDSALYLCASSLYGTEQYFGPGTRLTVT.

Notes on this clone: This CDR3 fails to terminate in the conserved phenylalanine or tryptophan, so it likely reflects a read error. The DNA is omitted, as the CDR3 cannot be located on it reliably, and the CDR3 follows TCRdb's listing. This chain uses TRBV4-1 with TRBJ1-1; the listed D gene, TRBD1, was not tested against the DNA. Counting both end residues, the CDR3 totals 13 amino acids. Germline V lookup: CDR1 MGHRA, CDR2 YSYEKL. The CDR3 is CASSPTGKTEAFS.

V is TRBV15 and J is TRBJ1-2, with D unclear. Germline V lookup: CDR1 LNHNV, CDR2 YYDKDF (reference sequence). The length of the CDR3 is 14 residues. V lost 3 bases, J lost 4 bases, and 12 bases lay in between. CDR3 DNA sequence: TGTGCCACCAGCAGTTCCGCCACGGGCTATGGCTACACCTTC. Amino acid sequence: CATSSSATGYGYTF.

The chain couples TRBV6-1 to TRBJ1-5; D gene uncertain. The CDR3 spans 15 residues. Germline-derived CDR1 and CDR2 are MNHNS and SASEGT. V shed 6 bases and J shed 0 bases, with 12 bases lying between them. In DNA form, the CDR3 reads TGTGCCAGCAGACTAGCCGATTATAGCAATCAGCCCCAGCATTTT. Translating it yields CASRLADYSNQPQHF.

The chain couples TRBV6-6 to TRBJ1-2; D possibly corresponds to TRBD1 (5 bases). The CDR3 consists of 13 residues. Per the germline V gene, CDR1 is MNHNY and CDR2 is SVGAGI (reference sequence). V lost 5 bases and J 4 bases, leaving 11 bases between the germline ends. CDR3 in amino acids: CASSSDSLYGYTF. CDR3 sequence (DNA): TGTGCCAGCAGTAGCGACAGTCTCTATGGCTACACCTTC.

This clone showed up just a few times. The V call is TRBV6-5, the J call TRBJ1-1; 8 bases agree with TRBD1. The CDR3 has 12 amino acids. CDR1 is MNHEY and CDR2 is SVGAGI in the germline V gene. The junction had 3 bases not matched to a gene; V was cut back by 5 bases and J by 7 bases. The CDR3 spells CASSLDRVEAFF. CDR3 DNA: TGTGCCAGCAGTCTGGACAGGGTTGAAGCTTTCTTT.

The rearrangement links TRBV4-3 to TRBJ1-2; the D gene is possibly TRBD1 (5 bases). CDR1 is LGHNA, CDR2 YSLEER, per germline. Trimming pared 3 bases from V and 0 bases from J, leaving 11 bases between. CDR3 length: 15 residues. Written as DNA, the CDR3 is TGCGCCAGCAGCCAGCTACCGGGACCTAACTATGGCTACACCTTC. Residues: CASSQLPGPNYGYTF.

The chain is built from TRBV9 and TRBJ1-5; D remains unclear. V lost 5 bases to trimming and J lost 9 bases, with 18 bases between them. CDR3 size: 14 residues. Germline CDR1 reads SGDLS; CDR2 reads YYNGEE. Written as DNA, the CDR3 is TGTGCCAGCAGTCTTTCGGAAGAGTATTGGCCCCAGCATTTT. Translated, it gives CASSLSEEYWPQHF.

The rearrangement uses TRBV19 and TRBJ2-3; D not certain. The CDR3 contains 13 residues. Per germline, CDR1 LNHDA and CDR2 SQIVND (reference sequence). Deletions cut 7 bases from V and 2 bases from J, with 10 bases between. The CDR3 spells CASIGRLTDTQYF. DNA for the CDR3: TGTGCCAGTATAGGACGCCTCACAGATACGCAGTATTTT.

This clone was observed once. This chain joins TRBV30 and TRBJ2-5; 7 bases are a match to TRBD1. This CDR3 has 13 residues. Trimming took 5 bases from V and 5 from J; bases not matched to a gene: 8. Per the germline V gene, CDR1 is GTSNPN and CDR2 is SVGIG (reference sequence). Here the CDR3 reads CAWATRGRETQYF. CDR3 DNA: TGTGCCTGGGCCACAAGGGGGCGGGAGACCCAGTACTTC.

This rearrangement joins TRBV4-1 to TRBJ2-5, with D perhaps TRBD1 (5 bases). The DNA matches TRBJ2-7 better at its end, which makes the J call doubtful. Germline loops: CDR1 MGHRA, CDR2 YSYEKL. The length of the CDR3 is 14 residues. CDR3 DNA: TGCGCCAGCAGCGACCCTTCTCCAGGGTACGAGCAGTACTTC. Its protein product is CASSDPSPGYEQYF.

The CDR3 sequence is CASSQTSGGTYEQYF. The CDR3, as DNA: TGTGCCAGCAGCCAGACTAGCGGGGGGACCTACGAGCAGTACTTC. J is TRBJ2-7 and V is TRBV5-5; 13 bases map to TRBD2. Looked up from germline, CDR1 is SGHKS and CDR2 is YYEKEE (reference sequence). The CDR3 length is 15 residues. Unmatched junction bases numbered 3, after V lost 4 bases and J lost 2 bases.

The V and J genes are TRBV18 and TRBJ2-5; 10 bases line up with TRBD1. V lost 3 bases and J lost 5; bases outside the gene matches: 3. Germline values: CDR1 KGHSH, CDR2 LQKENI. The CDR3 extends over 14 amino acids. Here the CDR3 reads CASSPGGQGETQYF. DNA for the CDR3: TGTGCCAGCTCACCTGGGGGACAGGGGGAGACCCAGTACTTC.

The V and J genes are TRBV5-1 and TRBJ2-7; TRBD1 matches 8 bases. Unmatched junction bases numbered 4, after V lost 1 base and J lost 1 base. The CDR3 is 15 amino acids. CDR1 SGHRS and CDR2 YFSETQ come from the germline V gene. The CDR3 is CASSLTGQASYEQYF. CDR3 DNA sequence: TGCGCCAGCAGCTTGACGGGACAGGCGTCCTACGAGCAGTACTTC.

The chain recombines TRBV2 with TRBJ1-1; no clear D. Germline CDR1 reads SNHLY; CDR2 reads FYNNEI. V gave up 6 bases and J gave up 3 bases, with 8 bases separating them. This CDR3 has 12 amino acids. The CDR3 loop is CASRVRYTEAFF. The CDR3 bases are TGTGCCAGCAGGGTCAGATACACTGAAGCTTTCTTT.

The V call is TRBV4-3, the J call TRBJ2-6; D is perhaps TRBD1 (6 bases). Looked up from germline, CDR1 is LGHNA and CDR2 is YSLEER. This CDR3 has 16 residues. V lost 4 bases to trimming and J lost 4 bases, with 14 bases between them. CDR3 residues: CASSPQTGYGANVLTF. The CDR3 region has the DNA TGCGCCAGCAGCCCACAAACAGGGTACGGGGCCAACGTCCTGACTTTC.

This chain uses TRBV5-1 with TRBJ1-2, with 7 bases that match TRBD1. This CDR3 is 14 amino acids long. Germline V gene lookup returns CDR1 SGHRS and CDR2 YFSETQ. Trimming cost V 2 bases and J 14 bases; bases outside gene matches: 15. The CDR3 protein is CASSLGGQRGLRTF. As DNA, the CDR3 is TGCGCCAGCAGCTTAGGGGGCCAAAGGGGCTTAAGAACCTTC.